This T cell receptor (beta chain) derives from a study of blood T cell repertoires in COVID-19. Study context: The analysed material was cDNA or gDNA that came from T cells, B-cell-depleted T cells, or PBMCs.

Sequenced by immunoSEQ multiplex PCR; TCRdb stores in-frame clones only, minus some. The sample contains about 460,000 clones, roughly nine tenths of which appear only once. This clone was detected a few times. The CDR3 runs to 14 residues. Germline V gives CDR1 LGHDT, CDR2 YNNKEL (reference sequence). V lost 0 bases to trimming and J lost 4 bases, with 10 bases between them. The clonotype comes from a woman aged 55-69 years who had recovered from COVID-19. The gene calls are TRBV3-1 (or the pseudogene TRBV3-2) and TRBJ2-7, with D perhaps TRBD1 (5 bases). Sample: PBMCs or T cells enriched from blood (not recorded which). The CDR3 loop is CASSQDRAGYEQYF. The CDR3, as DNA: TGTGCCAGCAGCCAAGATCGGGCAGGGTACGAGCAGTACTTC.